This is a list of T cell receptor beta chains from one sample in a study of control samples from healthy donors and cancer patients. Data came from immunoSEQ multiplex PCR; TCRdb stores just in-frame clones and leaves some out. The data hold over 100,000 clones, with around 88% observed a single time. Sequenced sample: blood. The receptors shown here come from a woman in her forties or fifties in good health. CDR3s include the opening cysteine and the closing phenylalanine or tryptophan. The D gene is left open where the match is weak. Size is stated for part of the rows, as once, few or many counts, or as a class when the clone is expanded.

>TRBV18|TRBJ2-3|NA|TRBD2
TGTGCCAGCTCACCACGGAGCGGGATCTACACAGATACGCAGTATTTT
CASSPRSGIYTDTQYF
>TRBV4-1|TRBJ1-5|NA|NA
TGCGCCAGCAGCCACGCGGACGGGAGCAATCAGCCCCAGCATTTT
CASSHADGSNQPQHF
>TRBV2|TRBJ1-5|NA|NA
TGTGCCAGCAGGGAAAGCAATCAGCCCCAGCATTTT
CASRESNQPQHF
>TRBV18|TRBJ1-1|NA|TRBD1
TGTGCCAGCTCACCGGGGACAGGATGGTACACTGAAGCTTTCTTT
CASSPGTGWYTEAFF
>TRBV7-9|TRBJ1-1|few|TRBD1
TGTGCCGGGGGAGGAGACAGGGCGAACACTGAAGCTTTCTTT
CAGGGDRANTEAFF
>TRBV15|TRBJ2-4|NA|NA
TGTGCCACCAGCAGGACTAGTGGGTACGACATTCAGTACTTC
CATSRTSGYDIQYF
>TRBV2|TRBJ1-6|once|NA
TGTGCCAGCACGTCCCAGAGCTCCTATAATTCACCCCTCCACTTT
CASTSQSSYNSPLHF
>TRBV5-6|TRBJ2-6|NA|NA
TGTGCCAGCAGTACCTTCTCTGGGGCCAACGTCCTGACTTTC
CASSTFSGANVLTF
>TRBV6-4|TRBJ2-3|NA|NA
TGTGCCAGCAGCCCATCCAACTACGCGGGAAGAGCGGATACGCAGTATTTT
CASSPSNYAGRADTQYF
>TRBV3-1/TRBV3-2|TRBJ1-6|NA|TRBD1
TGTGCCAGCAGGGGACGGGACAGCTATTCACCCCTCCACTTT
CASRGRDSYSPLHF
>TRBV11-2|TRBJ2-7|NA|TRBD2
TGTGCCAGCAGCCTAACCGGGACTACTAGCTCCTACGAGCAGTACTTC
CASSLTGTTSSYEQYF
>TRBV6-1|TRBJ1-1|NA|NA
TGTGCCAGCAGTGAAATCGTGGGATTTGAAGCTTTCTTT
CASSEIVGFEAFF
>TRBV6-5|TRBJ2-2|NA|NA
TGTGCCAGCAGTTACTCACAGGATAGGGCCGGGGAGCTGTTTTTT
CASSYSQDRAGELFF
>TRBV18|TRBJ1-1|few|TRBD1
TGTGCCAGCTCACCAGCGACCGGGACAGGTGCTTTCTTT
CASSPATGTGAFF
>TRBV11-2|TRBJ2-7|NA|NA
TGTGCCAGCAGAAGCTTAGGTCACCAGGGAGCCTACGAGCAGTACTTC
CASRSLGHQGAYEQYF
>TRBV9|TRBJ1-5|NA|NA
TGTGCCAGCAGCGTAGGTGGGACCGGCCAGTCCCAGCATTTT
CASSVGGTGQSQHF
>TRBV7-8|TRBJ1-5|NA|NA
TGTGCCAGCAGCTTAGCAGGGGCAGGTCAGCCCCAGCATTTT
CASSLAGAGQPQHF
>TRBV11-2|TRBJ1-1|NA|NA
TGTGCCAGCAGCCTGACCATCAGGGTTTTATCCGGTGAAGCTTTCTTT
CASSLTIRVLSGEAFF
>TRBV19|TRBJ2-5|NA|NA
TGTGCCAGTAGTCTGTGGGCGTGGGGAGAGACCCAGTACTTC
CASSLWAWGETQYF
>TRBV27|TRBJ1-6|few|NA
TGTGCCAGCAGTACGGTCTTGGGTTCACCCCTCCACTTT
CASSTVLGSPLHF
>TRBV6-1|TRBJ1-2|NA|NA
TGTGCCAGCAGTGAGGGTAATGGCTACACCTTC
CASSEGNGYTF
>TRBV2|TRBJ1-2|NA|TRBD1
TGTGCCAGCAGTGACCCCGGGACAGGGGGATTCGTTGGCTACACCTTC
CASSDPGTGGFVGYTF
>TRBV4-1|TRBJ1-4|NA|TRBD1
TGCGCCAGCAGCATACCGGGACAGACTAATGAAAAACTGTTTTTT
CASSIPGQTNEKLFF
>TRBV11-1|TRBJ2-5|NA|NA
TGTGCCAGCAGCTTAGAACAGGGCAGCGAGACCCAGTACTTC
CASSLEQGSETQYF
>TRBV11-2|TRBJ2-4|NA|NA
TGTGCCAGCAGCTTAGTAGCTTGGGACATTCAGTACTTC
CASSLVAWDIQYF
>TRBV6-5|TRBJ2-2|NA|TRBD1
TGTGCCAGCAGCACCGGGACAGGGGTCGCCGGGGAGCTGTTTTTT
CASSTGTGVAGELFF
>TRBV30|TRBJ1-1|NA|NA
TGTGCCTGGAGTGTACAGCTACCTGAAGCTTTCTTT
CAWSVQLPEAFF
>TRBV7-2|TRBJ2-6|NA|NA
TGTGCCAGCAGCTTAGCGGGTTGGGGGGCCAACGTCCTGACTTTC
CASSLAGWGANVLTF
>TRBV2|TRBJ1-5|NA|NA
TGTGCCAGCAGGGGGGGCGGCGGCAATCAGCCCCAGCATTTT
CASRGGGGNQPQHF
>TRBV10-1|TRBJ2-1|NA|TRBD2
TGCGCCAGCAGTGAGTGGGGGGGACCCAACAATGAGCAGTTCTTC
CASSEWGGPNNEQFF
>TRBV7-8|TRBJ2-7|NA|TRBD1
TGTGCCAGCAGTTCCCCGGGACAGGGGGCTTACGAGCAGTACTTC
CASSSPGQGAYEQYF
>TRBV19|TRBJ1-3|NA|TRBD1
TGTGCCAGTAGCCACCGAGGGGGCCGAGTAAACACCATATATTTT
CASSHRGGRVNTIYF
>TRBV6-5|TRBJ2-2|NA|NA
TGTGCCAGCAGTACGGGACTTAGCACCGGGGAGCTGTTTTTT
CASSTGLSTGELFF
>TRBV11-1|TRBJ1-1|NA|NA
TGTGCCAGCAGCCACCCGGAGGTCACTGAAGCTTTCTTT
CASSHPEVTEAFF
>TRBV7-2|TRBJ2-7|NA|NA
TGTGCCAGCAGCTTAGTGGAGGGGAATTCCTACGAGCAGTACTTC
CASSLVEGNSYEQYF